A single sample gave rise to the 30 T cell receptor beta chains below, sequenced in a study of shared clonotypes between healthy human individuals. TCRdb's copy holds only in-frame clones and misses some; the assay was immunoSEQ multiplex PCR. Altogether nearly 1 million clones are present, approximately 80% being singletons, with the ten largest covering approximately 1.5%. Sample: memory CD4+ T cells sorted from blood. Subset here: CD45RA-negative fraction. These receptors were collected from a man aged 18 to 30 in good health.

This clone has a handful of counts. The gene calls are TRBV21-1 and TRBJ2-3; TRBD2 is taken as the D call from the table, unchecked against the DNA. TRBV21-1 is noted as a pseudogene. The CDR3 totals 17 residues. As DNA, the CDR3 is TGTGCCAGCAGACTAGCCTACGTCCAGATAGGCACAGATACGCAGTATTTT. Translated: CASRLAYVQIGTDTQYF.

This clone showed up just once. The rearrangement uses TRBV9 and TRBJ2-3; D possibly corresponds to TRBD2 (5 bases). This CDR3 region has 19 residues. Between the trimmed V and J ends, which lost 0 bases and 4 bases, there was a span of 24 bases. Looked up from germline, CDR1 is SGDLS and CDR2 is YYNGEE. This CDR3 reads CASSVGGWLRGLRSDTQYF. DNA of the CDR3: TGTGCCAGCAGCGTAGGTGGATGGCTACGGGGTCTGAGGTCAGATACGCAGTATTTT.

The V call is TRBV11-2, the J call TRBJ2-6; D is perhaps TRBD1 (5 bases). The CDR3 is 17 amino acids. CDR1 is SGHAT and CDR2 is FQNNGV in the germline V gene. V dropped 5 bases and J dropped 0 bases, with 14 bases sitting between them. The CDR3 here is CASSRDSTGSGANVLTF. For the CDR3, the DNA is TGTGCCAGCAGCCGAGATAGTACAGGCTCTGGGGCCAACGTCCTGACTTTC.

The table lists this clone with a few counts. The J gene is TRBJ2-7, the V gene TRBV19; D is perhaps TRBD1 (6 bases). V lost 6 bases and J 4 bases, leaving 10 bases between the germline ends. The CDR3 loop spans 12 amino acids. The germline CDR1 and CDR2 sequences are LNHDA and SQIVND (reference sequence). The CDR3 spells CASSPDRYEQYF. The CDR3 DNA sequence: TGTGCCAGTAGCCCAGACAGGTACGAGCAGTACTTC.

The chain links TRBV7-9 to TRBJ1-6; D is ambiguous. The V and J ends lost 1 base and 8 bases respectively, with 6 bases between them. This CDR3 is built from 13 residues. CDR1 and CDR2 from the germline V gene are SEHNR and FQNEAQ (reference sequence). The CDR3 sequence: CASSLDIDSPLHF. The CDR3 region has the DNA TGTGCCAGCAGCTTAGACATTGATTCACCCCTCCACTTT.

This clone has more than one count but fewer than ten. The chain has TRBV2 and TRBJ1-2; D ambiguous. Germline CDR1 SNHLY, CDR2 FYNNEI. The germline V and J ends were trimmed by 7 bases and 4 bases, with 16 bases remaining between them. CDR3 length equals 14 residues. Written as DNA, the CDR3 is TGTGCCAGCAATTTAGGACCGACTGGCTATGGCTACACCTTC. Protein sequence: CASNLGPTGYGYTF.

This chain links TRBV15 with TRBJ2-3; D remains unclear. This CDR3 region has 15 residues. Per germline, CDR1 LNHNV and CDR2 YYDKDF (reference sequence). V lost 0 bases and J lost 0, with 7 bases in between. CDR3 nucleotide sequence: TGTGCCACCAGCAGAGATCGGTTAAGCACAGATACGCAGTATTTT. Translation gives CATSRDRLSTDTQYF.

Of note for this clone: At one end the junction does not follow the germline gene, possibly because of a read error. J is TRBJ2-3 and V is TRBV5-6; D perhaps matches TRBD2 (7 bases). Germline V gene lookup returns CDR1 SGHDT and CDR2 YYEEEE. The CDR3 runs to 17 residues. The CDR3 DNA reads TGTGCCAGCAGGTTGGAACGCGGGGGCCTGATCACAGATACGCAGTATTTT. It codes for CASRLERGGLITDTQYF.

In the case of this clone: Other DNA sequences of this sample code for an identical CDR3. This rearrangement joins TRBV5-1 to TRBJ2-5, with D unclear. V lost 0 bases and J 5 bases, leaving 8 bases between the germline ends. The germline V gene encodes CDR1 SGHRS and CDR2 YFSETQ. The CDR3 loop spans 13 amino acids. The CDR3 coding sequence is TGCGCCAGCAGCTTGGCTGGGCGGGAGACCCAGTACTTC. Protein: CASSLAGRETQYF.

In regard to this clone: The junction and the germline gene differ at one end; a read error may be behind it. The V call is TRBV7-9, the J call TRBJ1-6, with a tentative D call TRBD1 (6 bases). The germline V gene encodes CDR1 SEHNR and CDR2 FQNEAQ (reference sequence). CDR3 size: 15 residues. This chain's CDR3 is CASSRGGSNNSPLHF. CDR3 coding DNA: TGTGCCAGCAGCCGGGGGGGCTCCAATAATTCACCCCTCCACTTT.

The CDR3 region has the DNA TGTGCCAGCAGCCAGGGACAGGCCGTGGCCTCCTACGAGCAGTACTTC. The encoded protein is CASSQGQAVASYEQYF. The chain recombines TRBV7-6 with TRBJ2-7; TRBD1 matches at 8 bases. Germline-derived CDR1 and CDR2 are SGHVS and FNYEAQ. The CDR3 loop spans 16 amino acids. Trimming at V came to 5 bases and at J to 0 bases, leaving 9 bases not matched to a gene.

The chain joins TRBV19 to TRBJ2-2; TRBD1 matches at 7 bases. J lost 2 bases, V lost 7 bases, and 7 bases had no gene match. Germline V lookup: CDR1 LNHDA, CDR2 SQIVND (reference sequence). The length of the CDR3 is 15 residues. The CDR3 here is CASIKTGHNTGELFF. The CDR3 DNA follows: TGTGCCAGTATAAAGACAGGGCATAACACCGGGGAGCTGTTTTTT.

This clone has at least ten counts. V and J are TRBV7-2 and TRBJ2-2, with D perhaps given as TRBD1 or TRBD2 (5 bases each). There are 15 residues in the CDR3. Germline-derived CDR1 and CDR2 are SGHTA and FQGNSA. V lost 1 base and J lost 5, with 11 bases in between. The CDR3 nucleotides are TGTGCCAGCAGCTTAGATGGGACGCCGACCGGGGAGCTGTTTTTT. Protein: CASSLDGTPTGELFF.

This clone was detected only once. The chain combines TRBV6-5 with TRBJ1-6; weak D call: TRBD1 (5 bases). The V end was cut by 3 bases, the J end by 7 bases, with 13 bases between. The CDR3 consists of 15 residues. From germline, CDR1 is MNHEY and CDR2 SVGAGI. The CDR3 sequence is CASSYGGLWNSPLHF. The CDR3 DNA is TGTGCCAGCAGTTATGGGGGTTTGTGGAATTCACCCCTCCACTTT.

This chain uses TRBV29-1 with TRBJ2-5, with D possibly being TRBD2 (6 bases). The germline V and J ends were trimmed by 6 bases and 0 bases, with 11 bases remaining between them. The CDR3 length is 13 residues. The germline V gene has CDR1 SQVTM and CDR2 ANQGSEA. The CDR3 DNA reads TGCAGCGTGGTGCGGGACTACCAAGAGACCCAGTACTTC. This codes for CSVVRDYQETQYF.

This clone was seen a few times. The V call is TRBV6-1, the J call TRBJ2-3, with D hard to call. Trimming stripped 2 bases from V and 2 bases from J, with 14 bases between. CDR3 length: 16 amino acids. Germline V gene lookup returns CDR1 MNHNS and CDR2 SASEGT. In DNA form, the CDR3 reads TGTGCCAGCAGTGAACAAAGCGTTGCCCCCACAGATACGCAGTATTTT. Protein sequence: CASSEQSVAPTDTQYF.

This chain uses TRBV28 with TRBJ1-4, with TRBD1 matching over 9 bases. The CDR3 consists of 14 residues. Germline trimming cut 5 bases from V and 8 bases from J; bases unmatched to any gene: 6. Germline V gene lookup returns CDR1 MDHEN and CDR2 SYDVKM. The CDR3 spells CASSPGQGPEKLFF. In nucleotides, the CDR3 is TGTGCCAGCAGTCCGGGACAGGGACCGGAAAAACTGTTTTTT.

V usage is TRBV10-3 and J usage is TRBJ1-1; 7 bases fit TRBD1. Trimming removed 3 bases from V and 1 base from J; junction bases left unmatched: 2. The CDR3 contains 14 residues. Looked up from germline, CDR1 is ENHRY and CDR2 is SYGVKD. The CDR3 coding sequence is TGTGCCATCAGTGATGGGACAGCGAACACTGAAGCTTTCTTT. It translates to CAISDGTANTEAFF.

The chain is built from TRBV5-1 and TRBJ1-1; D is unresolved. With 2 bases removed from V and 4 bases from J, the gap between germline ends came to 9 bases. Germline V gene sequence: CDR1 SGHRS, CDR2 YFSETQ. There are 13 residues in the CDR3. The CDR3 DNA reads TGCGCCAGCAGCTTCGACGGAGTCACTGAAGCTTTCTTT. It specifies CASSFDGVTEAFF.

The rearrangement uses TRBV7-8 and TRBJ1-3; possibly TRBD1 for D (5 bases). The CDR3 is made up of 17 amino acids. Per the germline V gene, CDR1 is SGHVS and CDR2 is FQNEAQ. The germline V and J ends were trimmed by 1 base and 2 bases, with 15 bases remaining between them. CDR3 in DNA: TGTGCCAGCAGCTTAGTCGGCAGAGGGGCGACTGGAAACACCATATATTTT. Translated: CASSLVGRGATGNTIYF.

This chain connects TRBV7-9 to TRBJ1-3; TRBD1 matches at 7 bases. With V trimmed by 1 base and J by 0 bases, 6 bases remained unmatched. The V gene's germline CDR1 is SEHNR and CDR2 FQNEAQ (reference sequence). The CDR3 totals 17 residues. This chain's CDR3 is CASSLVQGQASGNTIYF. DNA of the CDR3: TGTGCCAGCAGCTTAGTCCAAGGACAGGCCTCTGGAAACACCATATATTTT.

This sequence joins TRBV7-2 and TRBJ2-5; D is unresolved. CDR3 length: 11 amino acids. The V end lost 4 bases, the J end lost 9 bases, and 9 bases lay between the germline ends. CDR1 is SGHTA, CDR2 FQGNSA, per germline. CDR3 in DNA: TGTGCCAGCAGCTCACCAGTGGCCCAGTACTTC. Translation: CASSSPVAQYF.

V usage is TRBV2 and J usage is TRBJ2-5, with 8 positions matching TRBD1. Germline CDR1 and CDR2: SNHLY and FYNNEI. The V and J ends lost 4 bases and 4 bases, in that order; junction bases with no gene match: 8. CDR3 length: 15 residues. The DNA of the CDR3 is TGTGCCAGCAGTGGGACAGGGCAAATGGGAGAGACCCAGTACTTC. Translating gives CASSGTGQMGETQYF.

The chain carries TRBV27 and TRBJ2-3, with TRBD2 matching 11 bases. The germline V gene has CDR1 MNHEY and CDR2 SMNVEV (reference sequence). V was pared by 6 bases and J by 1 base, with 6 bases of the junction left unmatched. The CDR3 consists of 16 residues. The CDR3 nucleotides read TGTGCCAGCAGCGATATTAGCGGGAGGGGCACAGATACGCAGTATTTT. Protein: CASSDISGRGTDTQYF.

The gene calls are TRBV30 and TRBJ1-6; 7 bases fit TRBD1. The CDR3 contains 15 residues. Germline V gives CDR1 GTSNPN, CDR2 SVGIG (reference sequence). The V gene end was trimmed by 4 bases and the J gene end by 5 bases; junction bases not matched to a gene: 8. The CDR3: CAWTPWDSNNSPLHF. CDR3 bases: TGTGCCTGGACGCCGTGGGACAGTAATAATTCACCCCTCCACTTT.

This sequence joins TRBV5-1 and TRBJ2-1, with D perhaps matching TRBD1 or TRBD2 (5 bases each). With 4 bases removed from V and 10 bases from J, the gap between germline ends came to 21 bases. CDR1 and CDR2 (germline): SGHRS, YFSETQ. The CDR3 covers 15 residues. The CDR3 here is CASSPGRHGEGEQFF. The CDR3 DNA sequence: TGCGCCAGCAGCCCGGGACGCCATGGTGAGGGGGAGCAGTTCTTC.

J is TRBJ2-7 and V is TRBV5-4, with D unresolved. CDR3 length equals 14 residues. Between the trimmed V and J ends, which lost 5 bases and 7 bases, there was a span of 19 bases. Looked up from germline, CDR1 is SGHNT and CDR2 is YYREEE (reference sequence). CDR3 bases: TGTGCCAGCAGATCGCCTGAGGACCAAGGAGAGCAGTACTTC. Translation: CASRSPEDQGEQYF.

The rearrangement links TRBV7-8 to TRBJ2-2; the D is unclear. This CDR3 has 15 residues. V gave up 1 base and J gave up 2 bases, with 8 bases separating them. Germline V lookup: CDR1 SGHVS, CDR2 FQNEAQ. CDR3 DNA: TGTGCCAGCAGCTTAGGGTTTGTCAACACCGGGGAGCTGTTTTTT. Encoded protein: CASSLGFVNTGELFF. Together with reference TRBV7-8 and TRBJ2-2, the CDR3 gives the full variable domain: GAGVSQSPRYKVAKRGQDVALRCDPISGHVSLFWYQQALGQGPEFLTYFQNEAQLDKSGLPSDRFFAERPEGSVSTLKIQRTQQEDSAVYLCASSLGFVNTGELFFGEGSRLTVL.

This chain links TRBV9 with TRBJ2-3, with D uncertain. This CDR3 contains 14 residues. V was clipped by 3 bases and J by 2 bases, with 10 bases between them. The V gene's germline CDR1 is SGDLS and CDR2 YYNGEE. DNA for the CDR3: TGTGCCAGCAGCGGGAGAAGCATCACAGATACGCAGTATTTT. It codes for CASSGRSITDTQYF.

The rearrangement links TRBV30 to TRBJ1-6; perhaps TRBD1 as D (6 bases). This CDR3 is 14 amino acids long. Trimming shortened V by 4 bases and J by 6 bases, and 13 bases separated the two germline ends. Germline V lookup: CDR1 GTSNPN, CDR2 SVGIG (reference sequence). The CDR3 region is CAWNAGASNSPLHF. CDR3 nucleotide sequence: TGTGCCTGGAACGCGGGGGCGAGTAATTCACCCCTCCACTTT.